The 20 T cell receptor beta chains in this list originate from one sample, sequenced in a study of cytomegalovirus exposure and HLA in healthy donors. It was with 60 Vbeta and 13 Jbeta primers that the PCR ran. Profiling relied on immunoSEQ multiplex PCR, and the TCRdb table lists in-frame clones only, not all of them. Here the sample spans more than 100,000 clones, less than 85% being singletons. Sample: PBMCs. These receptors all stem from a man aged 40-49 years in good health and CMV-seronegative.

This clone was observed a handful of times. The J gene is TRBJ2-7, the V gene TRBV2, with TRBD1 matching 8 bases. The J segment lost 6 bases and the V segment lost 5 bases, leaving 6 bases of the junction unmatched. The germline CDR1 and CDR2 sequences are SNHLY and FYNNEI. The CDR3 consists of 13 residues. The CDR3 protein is CASSRTGSLEQYF. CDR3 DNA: TGTGCCAGCAGTCGGACAGGGTCACTCGAGCAGTACTTC. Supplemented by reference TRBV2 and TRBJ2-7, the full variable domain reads EPEVTQTPSHQVTQMGQEVILRCVPISNHLYFYWYRQILGQKVEFLVSFYNNEISEKSEIFDDQFSVERPDGSNFTLKIRSTKLEDSAMYFCASSRTGSLEQYFGPGTRLTVT.

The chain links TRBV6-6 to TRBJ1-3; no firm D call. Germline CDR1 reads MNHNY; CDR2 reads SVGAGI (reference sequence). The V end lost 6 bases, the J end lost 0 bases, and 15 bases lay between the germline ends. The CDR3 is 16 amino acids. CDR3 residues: CASRVLEPSSGNTIYF. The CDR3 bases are TGTGCCAGCAGGGTCCTAGAGCCAAGCTCTGGAAACACCATATATTTT.

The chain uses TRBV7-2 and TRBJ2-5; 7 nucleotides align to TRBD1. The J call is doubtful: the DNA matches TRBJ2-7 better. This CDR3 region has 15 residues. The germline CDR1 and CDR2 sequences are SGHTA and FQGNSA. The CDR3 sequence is CASSLAGQVLYEQYF. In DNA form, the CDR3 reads TGTGCCAGCAGCTTGGCAGGACAGGTGCTCTACGAGCAGTACTTC.

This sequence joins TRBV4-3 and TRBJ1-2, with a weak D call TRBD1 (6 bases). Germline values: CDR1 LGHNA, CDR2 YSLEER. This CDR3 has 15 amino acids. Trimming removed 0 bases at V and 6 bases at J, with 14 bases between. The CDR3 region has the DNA TGCGCCAGCAGCCAAGACAGGGAGGGGGGGGATGGCTACACCTTC. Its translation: CASSQDREGGDGYTF.

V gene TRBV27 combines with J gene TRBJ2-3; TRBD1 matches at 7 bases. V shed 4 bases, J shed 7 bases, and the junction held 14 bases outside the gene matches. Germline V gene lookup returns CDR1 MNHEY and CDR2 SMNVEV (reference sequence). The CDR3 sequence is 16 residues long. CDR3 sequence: CASSYPREGGAYTQYF. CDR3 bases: TGTGCCAGCAGTTACCCCCGGGAAGGGGGCGCTTATACGCAGTATTTT.

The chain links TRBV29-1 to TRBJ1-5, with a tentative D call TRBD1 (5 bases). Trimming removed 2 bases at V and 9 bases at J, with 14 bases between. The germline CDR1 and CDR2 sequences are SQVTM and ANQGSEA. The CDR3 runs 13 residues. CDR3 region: CSVELGGAGPQHF. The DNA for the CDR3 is TGCAGCGTTGAATTGGGGGGAGCCGGGCCCCAGCATTTT.

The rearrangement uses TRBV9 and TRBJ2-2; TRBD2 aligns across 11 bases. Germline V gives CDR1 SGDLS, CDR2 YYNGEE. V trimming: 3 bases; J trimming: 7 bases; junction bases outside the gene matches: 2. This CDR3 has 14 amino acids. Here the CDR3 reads CASSGLAGGGELFF. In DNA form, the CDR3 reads TGTGCCAGCAGCGGCCTAGCGGGAGGCGGGGAGCTGTTTTTT.

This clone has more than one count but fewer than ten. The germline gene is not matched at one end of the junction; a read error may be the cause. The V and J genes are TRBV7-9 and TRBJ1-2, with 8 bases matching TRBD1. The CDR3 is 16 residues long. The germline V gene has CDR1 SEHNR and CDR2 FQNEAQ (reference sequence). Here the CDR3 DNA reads TGTTCCAGCAGCACTAGCGGGACAGGAACGGCCTATGGCTACACCTTC. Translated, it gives CSSSTSGTGTAYGYTF.

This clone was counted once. CDR3 amino acids: CASSVLAGGNEQYF. The CDR3 DNA sequence: TGTGCCAGTAGTGTCCTAGCGGGAGGGAACGAGCAGTACTTC. The chain recombines TRBV19 with TRBJ2-5, with 12 bases fitting TRBD2. The DNA end is more similar to TRBJ2-7, so the J call may be wrong. Per germline, CDR1 LNHDA and CDR2 SQIVND (reference sequence). The CDR3 has 14 residues.

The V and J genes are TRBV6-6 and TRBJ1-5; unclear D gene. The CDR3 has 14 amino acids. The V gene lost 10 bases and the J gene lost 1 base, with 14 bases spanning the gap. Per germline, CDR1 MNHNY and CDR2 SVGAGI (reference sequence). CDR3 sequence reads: CATIETGSNQPQHF. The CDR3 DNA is TGTGCCACCATCGAGACGGGGAGCAATCAGCCCCAGCATTTT.

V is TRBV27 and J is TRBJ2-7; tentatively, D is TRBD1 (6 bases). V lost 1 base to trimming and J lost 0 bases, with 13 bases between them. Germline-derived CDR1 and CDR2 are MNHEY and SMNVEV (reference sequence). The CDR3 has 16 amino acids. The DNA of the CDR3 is TGTGCCAGCAGTTTATTGCCGGACAGTTACTCCTACGAGCAGTACTTC. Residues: CASSLLPDSYSYEQYF.

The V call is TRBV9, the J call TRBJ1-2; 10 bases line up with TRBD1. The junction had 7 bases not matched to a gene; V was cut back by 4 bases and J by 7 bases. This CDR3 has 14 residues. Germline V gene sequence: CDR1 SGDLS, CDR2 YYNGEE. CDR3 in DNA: TGTGCCAGCAGCCCGGACAGGGGGATCGGTGGCTACACCTTC. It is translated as CASSPDRGIGGYTF.

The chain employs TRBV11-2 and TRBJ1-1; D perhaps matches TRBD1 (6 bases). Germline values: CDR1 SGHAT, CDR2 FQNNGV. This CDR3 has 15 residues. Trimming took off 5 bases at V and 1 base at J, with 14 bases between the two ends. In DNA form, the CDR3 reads TGTGCCAGCAGCATTCTGACAGGTTCGAACACTGAAGCTTTCTTT. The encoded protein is CASSILTGSNTEAFF.

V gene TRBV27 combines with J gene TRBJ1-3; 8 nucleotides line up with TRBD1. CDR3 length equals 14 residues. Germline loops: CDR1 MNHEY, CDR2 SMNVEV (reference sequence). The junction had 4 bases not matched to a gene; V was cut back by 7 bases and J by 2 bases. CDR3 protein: CASKETGAGNTIYF. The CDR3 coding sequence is TGTGCCAGCAAAGAGACAGGGGCTGGAAACACCATATATTTT.

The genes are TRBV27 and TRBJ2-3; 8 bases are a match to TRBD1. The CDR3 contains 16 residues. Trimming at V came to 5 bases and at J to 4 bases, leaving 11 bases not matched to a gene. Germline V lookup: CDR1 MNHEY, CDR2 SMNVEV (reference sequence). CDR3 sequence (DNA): TGTGCCAGCAGTGTTCCGGGACAGGTGACCCCAGATACGCAGTATTTT. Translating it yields CASSVPGQVTPDTQYF.

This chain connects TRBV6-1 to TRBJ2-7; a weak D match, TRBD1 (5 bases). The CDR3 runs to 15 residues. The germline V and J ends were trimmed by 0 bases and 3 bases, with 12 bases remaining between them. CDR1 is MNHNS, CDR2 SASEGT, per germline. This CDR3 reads CASSEALQGYYEQYF. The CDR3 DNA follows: TGTGCCAGCAGTGAAGCGCTTCAGGGCTACTACGAGCAGTACTTC.

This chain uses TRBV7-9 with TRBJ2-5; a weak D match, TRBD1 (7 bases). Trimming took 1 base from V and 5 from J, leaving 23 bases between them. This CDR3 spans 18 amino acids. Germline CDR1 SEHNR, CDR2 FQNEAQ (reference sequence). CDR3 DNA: TGTGCCAGCAGCTTAGAAACCGGACGGGCAGGGGGGAGGGAGACCCAGTACTTC. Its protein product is CASSLETGRAGGRETQYF.

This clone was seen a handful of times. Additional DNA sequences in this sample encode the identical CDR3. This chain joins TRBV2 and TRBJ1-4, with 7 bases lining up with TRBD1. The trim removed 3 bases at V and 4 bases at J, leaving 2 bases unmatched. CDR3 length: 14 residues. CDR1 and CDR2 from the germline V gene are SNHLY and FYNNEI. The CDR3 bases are TGTGCCAGCAGTGAGACAGGGTTTAATGAAAAACTGTTTTTT. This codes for CASSETGFNEKLFF. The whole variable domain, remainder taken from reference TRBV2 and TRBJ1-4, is EPEVTQTPSHQVTQMGQEVILRCVPISNHLYFYWYRQILGQKVEFLVSFYNNEISEKSEIFDDQFSVERPDGSNFTLKIRSTKLEDSAMYFCASSETGFNEKLFFGSGTQLSVL.

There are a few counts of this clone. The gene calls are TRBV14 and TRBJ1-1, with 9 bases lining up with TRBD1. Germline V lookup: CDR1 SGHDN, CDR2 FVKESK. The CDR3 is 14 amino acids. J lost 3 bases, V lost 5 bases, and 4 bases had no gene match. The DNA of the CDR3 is TGTGCCAGCAGCACACAGGGGGCATACACTGAAGCTTTCTTT. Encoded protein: CASSTQGAYTEAFF.

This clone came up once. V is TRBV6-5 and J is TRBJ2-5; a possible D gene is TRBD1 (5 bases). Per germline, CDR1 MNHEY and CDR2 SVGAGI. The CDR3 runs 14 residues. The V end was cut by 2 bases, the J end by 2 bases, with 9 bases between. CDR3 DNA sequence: TGTGCCAGCAGTTACGGCAGGGTGCAAGAGACCCAGTACTTC. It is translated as CASSYGRVQETQYF.